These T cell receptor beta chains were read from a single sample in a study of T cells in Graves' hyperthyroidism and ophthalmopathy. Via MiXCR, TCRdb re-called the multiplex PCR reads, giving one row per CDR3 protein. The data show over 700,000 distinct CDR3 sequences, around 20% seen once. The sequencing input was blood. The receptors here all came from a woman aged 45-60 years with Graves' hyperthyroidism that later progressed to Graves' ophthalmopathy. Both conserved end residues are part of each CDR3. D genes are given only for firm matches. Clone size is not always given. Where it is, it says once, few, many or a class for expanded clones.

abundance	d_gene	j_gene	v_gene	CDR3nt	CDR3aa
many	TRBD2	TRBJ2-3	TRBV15	TGTGCCACCAGCCCCGAATTGGGACTAGCGACAGATACGCAGTATTTT	CATSPELGLATDTQYF
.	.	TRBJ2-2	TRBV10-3	TGTGCCATCACTGTCGTTGCCGGCGGGGAGCTGTTTTTT	CAITVVAGGELFF
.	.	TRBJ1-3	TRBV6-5	TGTGCCAGCAGTTACTCGAAATCTCTGCTGATCTCTGGAAACACCATATATTTT	CASSYSKSLLISGNTIYF
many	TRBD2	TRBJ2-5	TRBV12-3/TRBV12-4	TGTGCCAGCAGTTCAAGGACTAGCGGAGTGGAGACCCAGTACTTC	CASSSRTSGVETQYF
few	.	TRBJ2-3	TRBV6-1	TGTGCCAGCAGTGAACCGGCAGGGGACACAGATACGCAGTATTTT	CASSEPAGDTDTQYF
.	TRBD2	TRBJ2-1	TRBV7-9	TGTGCCAGCAATAGACTAGCGGGGGGCCTGGTGGATGAGCAGTTCTTC	CASNRLAGGLVDEQFF
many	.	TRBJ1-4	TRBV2	TGTGCCAGCAGGGATACGGATGGGGCCGAAAAACTGTTTTTT	CASRDTDGAEKLFF
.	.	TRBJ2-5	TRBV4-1	TGCGCCAGCAGCCAAGGAGCTAGCACAGAGACCCAGTACTTC	CASSQGASTETQYF
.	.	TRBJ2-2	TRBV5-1	TGCGCCAGCAGCTTGGACGCGGAGAACACCGGGGAGCTGTTTTTT	CASSLDAENTGELFF
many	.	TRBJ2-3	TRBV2	TGTGCCAGCAGTGATGGGACGCCCCCCACAGATACGCAGTATTTT	CASSDGTPPTDTQYF
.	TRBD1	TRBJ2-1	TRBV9	TGTGCCAGCAGTACCGGGACAGTTCGTGATGAGCAGTTCTTC	CASSTGTVRDEQFF
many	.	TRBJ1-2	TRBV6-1	TGTGCCAGCAGTGAAGCTAAGGTCCATAACTATGGCTACACCTTC	CASSEAKVHNYGYTF
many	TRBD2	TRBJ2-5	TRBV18	TGTGCCAGCTCACCGGGACTAGCGGCAGAGACCCAGTACTTC	CASSPGLAAETQYF
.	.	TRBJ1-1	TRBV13	TGTGCCAGCAGCTTAGTCCCTTCTGAAGCTTTCTTT	CASSLVPSEAFF
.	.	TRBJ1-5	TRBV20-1	TGCAGTGCTAGAGCTACAGGGACGTTTAGCAATCAGCCCCAGCATTTT	CSARATGTFSNQPQHF
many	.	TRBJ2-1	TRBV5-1	TGCGCCAGCAGCTTAGGACGCAGCCCCTACAATGAGCAGTTCTTC	CASSLGRSPYNEQFF
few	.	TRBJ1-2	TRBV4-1	TGCGCCAGCAGCCAAGGAGCCGCCCTCGATGGCTACACCTTC	CASSQGAALDGYTF
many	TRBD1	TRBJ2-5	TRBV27	TGTGCCAGCAGCCGCACGCCGACAGGGGGCGAGACCCAGTACTTC	CASSRTPTGGETQYF
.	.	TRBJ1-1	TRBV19	TGTGCCAGTAGTATATCCGCCCTGGTCACTGAAGCTTTCTTT	CASSISALVTEAFF
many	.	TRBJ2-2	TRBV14	TGTGCCAGCAGCCAAGTTTGGGGCACCGGGGAGCTGTTTTTT	CASSQVWGTGELFF
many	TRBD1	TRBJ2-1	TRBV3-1	TGTGCCAGCAGCCTGACGGGACAGGGTTACAATGAGCAGTTCTTC	CASSLTGQGYNEQFF
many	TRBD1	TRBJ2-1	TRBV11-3	TGTGCCAGCAGCAGGACAGGGGACTACAATGAGCAGTTCTTC	CASSRTGDYNEQFF
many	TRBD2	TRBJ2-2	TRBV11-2	TGTGCCAGCAGCTTAGACTTAGCGGGGTACGGGGAGCTGTTTTTT	CASSLDLAGYGELFF
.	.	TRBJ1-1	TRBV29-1	TGCAGCGTTGACGTAGGCAGGGGGAACACTGAAGCTTTCTTT	CSVDVGRGNTEAFF
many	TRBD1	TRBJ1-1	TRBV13	TGTGCCAGCAGCCCCGACAGGGAATGGGCTGAAGCTTTCTTT	CASSPDREWAEAFF
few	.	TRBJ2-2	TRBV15	TGTGCCACCAGCAGAGATACCCCGACAGGGAACACCGGGGAGCTGTTTTTT	CATSRDTPTGNTGELFF
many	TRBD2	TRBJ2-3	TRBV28	TGTGCCAGCAGTTCCTCCGCTAGCGGGGGGCGCACAGATACGCAGTATTTT	CASSSSASGGRTDTQYF
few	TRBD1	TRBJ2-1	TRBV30	TGTGCCTGGAGTTATTCAGGGGGCCCCTACAATGAGCAGTTCTTC	CAWSYSGGPYNEQFF
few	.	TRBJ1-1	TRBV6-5	TGTGCCAGCAGTTACTGGGGTGACGCTGAAGCTCTCTTT	CASSYWGDAEALF
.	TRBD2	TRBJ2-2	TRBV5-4	TGTGCCAGCAGCTTACCGGGACTACTGAACACCGGGGAGCTGTTTTTT	CASSLPGLLNTGELFF
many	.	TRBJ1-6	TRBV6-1	TGTGCCAGCAGTATAGAGGGGATGAGCTCCTATAATTCACCCCTCCACTTT	CASSIEGMSSYNSPLHF
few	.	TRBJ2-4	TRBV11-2	TGTGCCAGCAGCCCCAGCCTGGCCAAAAACATTCAGTACTTC	CASSPSLAKNIQYF
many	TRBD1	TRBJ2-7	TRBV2	TGTGCCAGCACTGCGGGGACAGGGGGCGACGAGCAGTACTTC	CASTAGTGGDEQYF
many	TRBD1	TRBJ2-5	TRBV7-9	TGTGCCAGCAGCCGATCGACAGGGGTCGAGACCCAGTACTTC	CASSRSTGVETQYF
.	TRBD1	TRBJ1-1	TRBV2	TGTGCCAGCAGTGATACGACAGGGTGGGACACTGAAGCTTTCTTT	CASSDTTGWDTEAFF
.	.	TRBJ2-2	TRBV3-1	TGTGCCAGCAATCAGGGGTCGAACACCGGGGAGCTGTTTTTT	CASNQGSNTGELFF
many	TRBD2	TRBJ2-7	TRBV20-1	TGCAGTGCAATCTATAGCGGGGGGTCGCGAGAGCAGTACTTC	CSAIYSGGSREQYF